This is a list of T cell receptor beta chains from one sample in a study of control samples from healthy donors and cancer patients. The protocol was immunoSEQ multiplex PCR, while the TCRdb copy is restricted to in-frame clones and leaves out a portion. The table lists roughly 90,000 clones, over 85% of them singletons. Specimen: blood. The source of these receptors is a woman between 25 and 40 years old in good health. Each CDR3 is given with its conserved first and last residue. The D gene is left open where the match is weak. A row's size may be missing; if present it is once, few, many or a size class.

cdr3_nt	cdr3_aa	d_call	clone_size	v_call	j_call
TGTGCCAGCAGCCCACGGACAGGGATCGACTATGGCTACACCTTC	CASSPRTGIDYGYTF	TRBD1	.	TRBV13	TRBJ1-2
TGTGCCAGCAGCCGAGAGTGGGACTGGGCAGGGATGGGGCAAATGAACACTGAAGCTTTCTTT	CASSREWDWAGMGQMNTEAFF	.	.	TRBV7-8	TRBJ1-1
TGTGCCAGCAGGTCAGGGGTTGGCTCTGGAAACACCATATATTTT	CASRSGVGSGNTIYF	.	.	TRBV6-5	TRBJ1-3
TGTGCCAGCAGCGACGGGACCCTAGAAGCTTTCTTT	CASSDGTLEAFF	.	.	TRBV7-9	TRBJ1-1
TGTGCCAGCAGCTCTACCGAGGGTGGGCAGCCCCAGCATTTT	CASSSTEGGQPQHF	.	once	TRBV7-9	TRBJ1-5
TGTGCCAGCGGCCCAGGGGCGGGAGAACCTGAGCAGTTCTTC	CASGPGAGEPEQFF	.	.	TRBV5-4	TRBJ2-1
TGTGCCAGCAGGAGTATGACAGGGAGCAATCAGCCCCAGCATTTT	CASRSMTGSNQPQHF	TRBD1	.	TRBV6-5	TRBJ1-5
TGTGCCACCAGCAGAGATCTGGGTGCAACTAATGAAAAACTGTTTTTT	CATSRDLGATNEKLFF	.	.	TRBV15	TRBJ1-4
TGCAGTGCTAGTAATGCGGAGGAGTACAATGAGCAGTTCTTC	CSASNAEEYNEQFF	.	.	TRBV20-1	TRBJ2-1
TGTGCCAGCAACGATGACAGGGGTTATGGCTACACCTTC	CASNDDRGYGYTF	TRBD1	.	TRBV5-6	TRBJ1-2
TGTGCCAGTAGTATACGACAGGGTGGCAATCAGCCCCAGCATTTT	CASSIRQGGNQPQHF	TRBD1	.	TRBV19	TRBJ1-5
TGTGCCTGGAGCGTACTAGGGGGGAACACTGAAGCTTTCTTT	CAWSVLGGNTEAFF	.	.	TRBV30	TRBJ1-1
TGTGCCAGCAGTCTGACAGTGGAAAAACTGTTTTTT	CASSLTVEKLFF	.	once	TRBV12-3/TRBV12-4	TRBJ1-4
TGTGCCAGTATCAGTCGAGGAAGTCCGGGGACTGAAGCTTTCTTT	CASISRGSPGTEAFF	.	.	TRBV19	TRBJ1-1
TGTGCCAGCAGCCAAGTCCCTCTGGGTCGCTACGAGCAGTACTTC	CASSQVPLGRYEQYF	.	.	TRBV3-1/TRBV3-2	TRBJ2-7
TGTGCCACCAGCTCGCGGACAGGGGGTAGTGAAAAACTGTTTTTT	CATSSRTGGSEKLFF	TRBD1	.	TRBV15	TRBJ1-4
TGTGCCAGCAGCCCTTGGGACACCTCCTACGAGCAGTACTTC	CASSPWDTSYEQYF	.	.	TRBV7-9	TRBJ2-7
TGCGCCAGCAGCTCTGCAGGGGTCTTCACCTACGAGCAGTACTTC	CASSSAGVFTYEQYF	.	once	TRBV5-1	TRBJ2-7
TGTGCCAGCAGCCCATACGATGGGAATGGCTACACCTTC	CASSPYDGNGYTF	.	.	TRBV7-9	TRBJ1-2
TGTGCCAGCAGTTTTGGGGAATCCGGGGAGCTGTTTTTT	CASSFGESGELFF	.	.	TRBV28	TRBJ2-2
TGTGCCAGCAGCCACGGGACAGGGGTCAACTATGGCTACACCTTC	CASSHGTGVNYGYTF	TRBD1	once	TRBV16	TRBJ1-2
TGTGCCAGCAGCCAAGATATGGCGGGGGGTCCAACAGATACGCAGTATTTT	CASSQDMAGGPTDTQYF	TRBD2	.	TRBV4-2	TRBJ2-3
TGCGCCAGCAGCCCGACTAGCGCTTACAATGAGCAGTTCTTC	CASSPTSAYNEQFF	TRBD2	.	TRBV5-1	TRBJ2-1
TGTGCCAGCAGCTTTAAACGGGAGGCGTCAGATACGCAGTATTTT	CASSFKREASDTQYF	TRBD2	.	TRBV5-4	TRBJ2-3
TGTGCCAGCTACGACCGGGGGTATAGCAATCAGCCCCAGCATTTT	CASYDRGYSNQPQHF	.	once	TRBV19	TRBJ1-5
TGTGCCAGCAGTCCCCGGACCGGTGTGCCTGAAGCTTTCTTT	CASSPRTGVPEAFF	.	.	TRBV28	TRBJ1-1
TGTGCCAGCAGTTCTCCGACAGGGGGCGGCTACACCTTC	CASSSPTGGGYTF	TRBD1	.	TRBV6-5	TRBJ1-2
TGCGCCAGCAGCTCCGGACCCGGAGGCAATGAAAAACTGTTTTTT	CASSSGPGGNEKLFF	.	.	TRBV10-1	TRBJ1-4
TGTGCCAGCTCACCGAGAGGGGGAGAGGGGGCGCGGCTATCCCTCCACTTT	CASSPRGGEGARLSLHF	TRBD1	.	TRBV18	TRBJ1-6
TGCGCCAGCAGGGGCATGGACACTGAAGCTTTCTTT	CASRGMDTEAFF	.	.	TRBV4-1	TRBJ1-1
TGTGCCAGCAGCGTCAAGGGTAACTATGGCTACACCTTC	CASSVKGNYGYTF	.	.	TRBV9	TRBJ1-2
TGTGCCACCAGTGATAGGTACTCGCAGAGCTATGGCTACACCTTC	CATSDRYSQSYGYTF	.	.	TRBV24-1	TRBJ1-2
TGCGCCAGCCGTGACATCTACGAGCAGTACTTC	CASRDIYEQYF	.	.	TRBV5-1	TRBJ2-7
TGTGCCACCAGTGATATCCGGGTGGGAGAAAAACTGTTTTTT	CATSDIRVGEKLFF	.	.	TRBV24-1	TRBJ1-4
TGCGCCAGCAGCTTTGGTACCTCTGGAAACACCATATATTTT	CASSFGTSGNTIYF	.	.	TRBV5-1	TRBJ1-3
TGTGCCAGCAGGGGACAGGGTTACAATGAGCAGTTCTTC	CASRGQGYNEQFF	TRBD1	.	TRBV28	TRBJ2-1
TGTGCCAGCAGCCAGGGAAGCCCGAGCGAAAAACTGTTTTTT	CASSQGSPSEKLFF	.	.	TRBV3-1/TRBV3-2	TRBJ1-4
TGCGCCAGCAGCTTACAGGGACGAGGGGAAAAACTGTTTTTT	CASSLQGRGEKLFF	.	.	TRBV5-1	TRBJ1-4
TGTGCCAGCAGTTCCGCTAGGCGGGTCGGAGAGACCCAGTACTTC	CASSSARRVGETQYF	.	.	TRBV5-6	TRBJ2-5
TGTGCCAGCAGAGCTGGACAGGGGGCGCCAGGTCCGTTCTTC	CASRAGQGAPGPFF	TRBD1	.	TRBV5-4	TRBJ2-1
TGTGCCAGCAGTTTACTCGGGACAGGTCTCTACGAGCAGTACTTC	CASSLLGTGLYEQYF	TRBD1	.	TRBV28	TRBJ2-7
TGTGCCAGCAGCTCAAGCGACAGGCAAGCTTTCTTT	CASSSSDRQAFF	.	once	TRBV7-9	TRBJ1-1
TGTGCCAGCCAAACGGCGGTTGATACTGAAGCTTTCTTT	CASQTAVDTEAFF	.	.	TRBV6-5	TRBJ1-1
TGTGCCAGCAGTTCGGGACTGACCGGGGAGCTGTTTTTT	CASSSGLTGELFF	.	.	TRBV27	TRBJ2-2
TGTGCCAGCAGCCTGTTGGCCGGGGAGCTGTTTTTT	CASSLLAGELFF	.	.	TRBV12-3/TRBV12-4	TRBJ2-2
TGTGCCATCAGCCCGACATTGTATAGCGGGAGAGAGTCAGATACGCAGTATTTT	CAISPTLYSGRESDTQYF	TRBD2	.	TRBV10-3	TRBJ2-3
TGTGCCAGCAGCGAGGAGGGCACCAGGGCCTACGAGCAGTACTTC	CASSEEGTRAYEQYF	.	.	TRBV9	TRBJ2-7
TGTGCCAGCAGCCGAGGGACAGGGCTCAATCAGCCCCAGCATTTT	CASSRGTGLNQPQHF	TRBD1	few	TRBV7-8	TRBJ1-5
TGCGCCAGCAGCCCCTTTGTTGGGCAGGTTACGGCACTCTACGAGCAGTACTTC	CASSPFVGQVTALYEQYF	.	.	TRBV4-1	TRBJ2-7
TGTGCCACCAGTGATTCGCGACAGGGGGGTGAAAAACTGTTTTTT	CATSDSRQGGEKLFF	TRBD1	.	TRBV24-1	TRBJ1-4
TGTGCCAGTAGTATTCGGCATCTGGGTTGGGAGGCTGAAGCTTTCTTT	CASSIRHLGWEAEAFF	.	.	TRBV19	TRBJ1-1
TGTGCCAGCAGCCAAGATCCGGGACTAGCCTCCTACGAGCAGTACTTC	CASSQDPGLASYEQYF	TRBD2	.	TRBV4-2	TRBJ2-7
TGTGCCAGCAGCTTAGTGGCGGGTCGTAATAATTCACCCCTCCACTTT	CASSLVAGRNNSPLHF	.	.	TRBV7-2	TRBJ1-6